The sequence of this T cell receptor (beta chain) was determined in a study of identical twins. The germline CDR1 and CDR2 sequences are SGHKS and YYEKEE (reference sequence). The CDR3 consists of 14 residues. The ends were cut back, 4 bases at V and 4 bases at J, with 14 bases in the middle. Concerning this clonotype itself: Its specificity is not known.

Study observations and caveats: Twin sharing of out-of-frame TCR alpha was underestimated by models in monozygotic pairs.

TCRdb reprocessed the 5' RACE reads with MiXCR, giving one entry per CDR3 protein. The sample lists around 370,000 distinct CDR3 sequences; approximately 10% were seen once. The rearrangement links TRBV5-5 to TRBJ2-5; either TRBD1 or TRBD2 may supply D (6 bases each). Specimen: naive T cells sorted from blood. The TCR originated in a woman in her 50s in good health. CDR3 protein: CASSPGGGRETQYF. Here the CDR3 DNA reads TGTGCCAGCAGCCCCGGAGGGGGGAGAGAGACCCAGTACTTC.